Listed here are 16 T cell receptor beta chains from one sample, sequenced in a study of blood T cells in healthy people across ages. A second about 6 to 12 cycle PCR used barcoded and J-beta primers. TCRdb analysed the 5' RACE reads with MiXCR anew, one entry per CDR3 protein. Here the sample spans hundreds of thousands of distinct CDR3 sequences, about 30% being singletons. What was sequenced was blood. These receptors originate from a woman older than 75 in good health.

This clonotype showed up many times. The CDR3 region has the DNA TGTGCTATGGGGGCCAACCAAGAGACCCAGTACTTC. It yields the protein CAMGANQETQYF. This rearrangement joins TRBV30 to TRBJ2-5; D perhaps matches TRBD1 (6 bases). Germline V gene data show CDR1 as GTSNPN and CDR2 as SVGIG (reference sequence). The CDR3 sequence is 12 residues long.

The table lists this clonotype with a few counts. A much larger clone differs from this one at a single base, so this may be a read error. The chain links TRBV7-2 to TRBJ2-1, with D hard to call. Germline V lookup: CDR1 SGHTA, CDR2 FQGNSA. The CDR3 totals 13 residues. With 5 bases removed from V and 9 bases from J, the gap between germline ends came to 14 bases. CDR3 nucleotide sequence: TGTGCCAGCAGCACCCCATTAGGCGTTGAGCAGTTCTTC. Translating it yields CASSTPLGVEQFF.

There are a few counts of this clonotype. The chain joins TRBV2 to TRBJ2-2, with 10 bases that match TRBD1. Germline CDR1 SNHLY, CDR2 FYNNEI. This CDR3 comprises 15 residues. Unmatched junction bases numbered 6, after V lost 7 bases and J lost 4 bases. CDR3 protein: CASTETGGSTGELFF. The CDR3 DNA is TGTGCCAGCACCGAGACAGGGGGCTCCACCGGGGAGCTGTTTTTT.

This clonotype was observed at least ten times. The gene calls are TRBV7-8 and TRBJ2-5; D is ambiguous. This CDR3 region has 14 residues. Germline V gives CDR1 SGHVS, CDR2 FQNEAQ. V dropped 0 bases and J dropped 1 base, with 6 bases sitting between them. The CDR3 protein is CASSLAQLQETQYF. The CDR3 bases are TGTGCCAGCAGCTTAGCACAGCTCCAAGAGACCCAGTACTTC.

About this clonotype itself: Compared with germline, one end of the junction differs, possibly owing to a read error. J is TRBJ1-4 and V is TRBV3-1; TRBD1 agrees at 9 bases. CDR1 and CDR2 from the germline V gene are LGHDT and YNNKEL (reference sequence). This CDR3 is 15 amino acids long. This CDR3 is CAGSQRTGADEKLFF. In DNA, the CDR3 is TGTGCCGGCAGCCAGAGGACAGGGGCAGATGAAAAACTGTTTTTT.

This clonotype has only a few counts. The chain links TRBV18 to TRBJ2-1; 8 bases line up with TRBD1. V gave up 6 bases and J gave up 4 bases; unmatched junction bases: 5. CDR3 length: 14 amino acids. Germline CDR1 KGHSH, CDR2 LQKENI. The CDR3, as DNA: TGTGCCAGCTCGCGACAGGGGCAATACAATGAGCAGTTCTTC. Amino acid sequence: CASSRQGQYNEQFF. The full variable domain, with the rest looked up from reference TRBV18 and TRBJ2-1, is NAGVMQNPRHLVRRRGQEARLRCSPMKGHSHVYWYRQLPEEGLKFMVYLQKENIIDESGMPKERFSAEFPKEGPSILRIQQVVRGDSAAYFCASSRQGQYNEQFFGPGTRLTVL.

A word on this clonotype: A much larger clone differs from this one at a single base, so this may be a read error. Here the CDR3 DNA reads TGTGCCAGCAGTTTAGCGCAGGGGTCCGCCGGGGAGCTGTTTTTT. It is translated as CASSLAQGSAGELFF. The chain employs TRBV12-3 or TRBV12-4 and TRBJ2-2; the D gene is possibly TRBD1 (6 bases). The CDR3 sequence is 15 residues long. V dropped 0 bases and J dropped 6 bases, with 11 bases sitting between them.

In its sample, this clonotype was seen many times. The CDR3: CASSLGQGLLSNQPQHF. Here the CDR3 DNA reads TGTGCCAGCAGCCTGGGACAGGGGTTGTTGAGCAATCAGCCCCAGCATTTT. V gene TRBV6-6 combines with J gene TRBJ1-5; 10 bases agree with TRBD1. Germline CDR1 and CDR2: MNHNY and SVGAGI (reference sequence). This CDR3 spans 17 amino acids. V shed 6 bases, J shed 1 base, and the junction held 9 bases outside the gene matches.

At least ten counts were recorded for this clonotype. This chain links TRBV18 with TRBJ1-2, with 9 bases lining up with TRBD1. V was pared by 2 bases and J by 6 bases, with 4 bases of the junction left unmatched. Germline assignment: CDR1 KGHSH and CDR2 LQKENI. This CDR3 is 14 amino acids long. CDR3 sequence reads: CASSPGTGSDGYTF. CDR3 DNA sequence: TGTGCCAGCTCACCAGGGACAGGGAGTGATGGCTACACCTTC.

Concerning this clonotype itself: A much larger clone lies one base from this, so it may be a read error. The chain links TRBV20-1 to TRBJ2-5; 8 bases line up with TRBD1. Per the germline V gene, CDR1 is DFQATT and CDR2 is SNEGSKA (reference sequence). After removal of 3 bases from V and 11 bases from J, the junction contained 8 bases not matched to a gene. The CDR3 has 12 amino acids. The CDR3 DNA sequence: TGCAGTGCTAGCAAACAGGGGGTTGAGCAGTACTTC. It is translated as CSASKQGVEQYF.

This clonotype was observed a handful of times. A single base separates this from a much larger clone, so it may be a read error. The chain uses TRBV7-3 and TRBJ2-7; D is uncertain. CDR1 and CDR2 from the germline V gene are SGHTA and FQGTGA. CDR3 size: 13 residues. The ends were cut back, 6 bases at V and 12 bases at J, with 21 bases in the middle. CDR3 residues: CASRKASQETRYF. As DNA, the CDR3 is TGTGCCAGCAGAAAGGCCAGTCAAGAGACCCGGTACTTC.

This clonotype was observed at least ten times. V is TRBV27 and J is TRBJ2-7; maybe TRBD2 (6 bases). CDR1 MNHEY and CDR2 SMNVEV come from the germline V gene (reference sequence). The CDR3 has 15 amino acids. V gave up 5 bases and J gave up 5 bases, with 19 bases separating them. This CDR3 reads CASSLRLGGSHEQYF. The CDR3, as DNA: TGTGCCAGCAGTCTCCGTCTGGGGGGATCCCACGAGCAGTACTTC.

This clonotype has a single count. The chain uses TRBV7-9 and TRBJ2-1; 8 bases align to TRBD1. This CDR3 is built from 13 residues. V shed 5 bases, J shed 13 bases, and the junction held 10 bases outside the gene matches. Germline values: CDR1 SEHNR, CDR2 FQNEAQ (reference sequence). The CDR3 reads CASSLVGTGEQFF. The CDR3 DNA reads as TGTGCCAGCAGCCTAGTGGGGACAGGCGAACAGTTCTTC.

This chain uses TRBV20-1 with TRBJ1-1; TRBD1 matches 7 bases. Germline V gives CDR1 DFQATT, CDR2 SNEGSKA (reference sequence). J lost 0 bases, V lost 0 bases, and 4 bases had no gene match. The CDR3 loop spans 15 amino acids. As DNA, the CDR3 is TGCAGTGCTAGAGATGGCAGGGGGATGAACACTGAAGCTTTCTTT. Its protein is CSARDGRGMNTEAFF.

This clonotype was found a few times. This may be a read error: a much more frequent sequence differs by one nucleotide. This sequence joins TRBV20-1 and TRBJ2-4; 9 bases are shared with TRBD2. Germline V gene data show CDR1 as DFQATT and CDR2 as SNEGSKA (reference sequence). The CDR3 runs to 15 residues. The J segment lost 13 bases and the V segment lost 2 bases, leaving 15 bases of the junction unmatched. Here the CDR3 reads CSARPLAGNYNEQYF. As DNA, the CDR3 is TGCAGTGCTAGACCTCTAGCGGGGAACTACAATGAGCAGTACTTC.

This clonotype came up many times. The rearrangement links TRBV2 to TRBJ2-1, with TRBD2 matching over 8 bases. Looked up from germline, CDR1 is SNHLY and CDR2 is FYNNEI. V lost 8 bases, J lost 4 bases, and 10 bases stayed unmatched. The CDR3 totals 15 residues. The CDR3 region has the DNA TGTGCCAGCGGCGGTGGCGGGGGGCCATACAATGAGCAGTTCTTC. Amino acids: CASGGGGGPYNEQFF.